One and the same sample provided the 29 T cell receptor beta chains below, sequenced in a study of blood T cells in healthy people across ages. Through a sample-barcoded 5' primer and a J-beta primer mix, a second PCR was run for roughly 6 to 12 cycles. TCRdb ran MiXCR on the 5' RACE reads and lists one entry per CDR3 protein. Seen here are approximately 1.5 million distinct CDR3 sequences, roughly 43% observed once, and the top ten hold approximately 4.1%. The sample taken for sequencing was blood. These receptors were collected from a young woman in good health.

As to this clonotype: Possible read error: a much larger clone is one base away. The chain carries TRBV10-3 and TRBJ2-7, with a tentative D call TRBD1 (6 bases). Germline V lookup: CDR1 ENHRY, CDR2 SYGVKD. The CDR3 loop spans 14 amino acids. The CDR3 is CAIRESGTLREQYF. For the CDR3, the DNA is TGTGCCATCCGTGAGTCGGGGACATTGCGCGAGCAGTACTTC.

The CDR3 region is CAIRTGGTTEAFF. Here the CDR3 DNA reads TGTGCCATCAGAACAGGGGGGACCACTGAAGCTTTCTTT. The V gene is TRBV10-3, the J gene TRBJ1-1, with 8 nucleotides matching TRBD1. In germline, CDR1 is ENHRY, CDR2 SYGVKD. The CDR3 covers 13 residues. The V and J ends lost 6 bases and 4 bases, in that order; junction bases with no gene match: 4.

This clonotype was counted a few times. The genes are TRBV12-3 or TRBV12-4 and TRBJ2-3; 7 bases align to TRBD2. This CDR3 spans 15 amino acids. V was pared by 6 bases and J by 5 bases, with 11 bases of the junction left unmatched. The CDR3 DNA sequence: TGTGCCAGCAGCCCCGCGGCGGGAGCCCTAGATACGCAGTATTTT. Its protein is CASSPAAGALDTQYF.

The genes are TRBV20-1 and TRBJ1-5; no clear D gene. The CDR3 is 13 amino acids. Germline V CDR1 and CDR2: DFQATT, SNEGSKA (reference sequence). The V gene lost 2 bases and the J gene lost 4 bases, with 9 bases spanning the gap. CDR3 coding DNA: TGCAGTGCTAGAAGTCAGACAAATCAGCCCCAGCATTTT. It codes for CSARSQTNQPQHF.

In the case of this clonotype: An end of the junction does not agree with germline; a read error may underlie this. In nucleotides, the CDR3 is TGTGCCTCCAGGAGCGGGGCCACAGATACGCAGTATTTT. It specifies CASRSGATDTQYF. The chain is built from TRBV15 and TRBJ2-3; 7 positions agree with TRBD2. The CDR3 totals 13 residues. Germline assignment: CDR1 LNHNV and CDR2 YYDKDF (reference sequence).

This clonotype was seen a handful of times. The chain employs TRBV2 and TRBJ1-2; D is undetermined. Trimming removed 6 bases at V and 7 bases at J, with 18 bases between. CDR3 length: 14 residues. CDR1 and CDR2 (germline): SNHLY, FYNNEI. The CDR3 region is CASRAELGGFGYTF. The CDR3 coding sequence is TGTGCCAGCAGGGCCGAGTTGGGTGGTTTTGGCTACACCTTC.

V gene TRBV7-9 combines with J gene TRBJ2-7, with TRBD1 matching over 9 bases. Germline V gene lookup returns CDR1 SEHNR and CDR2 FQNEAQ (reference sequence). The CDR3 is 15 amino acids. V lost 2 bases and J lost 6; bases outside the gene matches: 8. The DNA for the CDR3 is TGTGCCAGCAGCTTAATCCCAGACAGGGGGTCCGAGCAGTACTTC. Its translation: CASSLIPDRGSEQYF.

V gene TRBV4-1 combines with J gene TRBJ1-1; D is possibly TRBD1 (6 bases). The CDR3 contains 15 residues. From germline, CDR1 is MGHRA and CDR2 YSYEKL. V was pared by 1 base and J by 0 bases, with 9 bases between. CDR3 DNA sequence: TGCGCCAGCAGCCAAGTAACAGGGATGAACACTGAAGCTTTCTTT. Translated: CASSQVTGMNTEAFF.

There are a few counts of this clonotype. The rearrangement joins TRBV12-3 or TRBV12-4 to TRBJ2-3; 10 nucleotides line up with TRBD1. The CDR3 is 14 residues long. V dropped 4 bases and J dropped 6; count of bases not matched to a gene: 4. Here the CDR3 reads CASSWDRGGDTQYF. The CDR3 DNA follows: TGTGCCAGCAGTTGGGACAGGGGAGGTGATACGCAGTATTTT.

CDR3 amino acids: CASTRRQGDTGELFF. CDR3 sequence (DNA): TGTGCCAGCACCAGAAGACAGGGTGACACCGGGGAGCTGTTTTTT. The V call is TRBV7-9, the J call TRBJ2-2, with TRBD1 matching over 7 bases. Germline CDR1 SEHNR, CDR2 FQNEAQ (reference sequence). The junction had 8 bases not matched to a gene; V was cut back by 7 bases and J by 3 bases. This CDR3 comprises 15 residues.

The CDR3 nucleotides are TGCAGTGCCGGGACAGGGAAGGGCTCCTACAATGAGCAGTTCTTC. Protein sequence: CSAGTGKGSYNEQFF. V usage is TRBV20-1 and J usage is TRBJ2-1, with 9 bases that match TRBD1. The CDR3 consists of 15 residues. The V segment lost 6 bases and the J segment 0 bases; nucleotides outside the gene matches: 6. Per the germline V gene, CDR1 is DFQATT and CDR2 is SNEGSKA (reference sequence).

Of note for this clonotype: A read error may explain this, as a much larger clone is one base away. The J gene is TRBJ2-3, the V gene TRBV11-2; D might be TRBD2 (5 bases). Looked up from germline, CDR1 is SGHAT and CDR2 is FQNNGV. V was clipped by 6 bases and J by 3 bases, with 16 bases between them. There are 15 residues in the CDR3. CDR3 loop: CASRPRDRSTDTQYF. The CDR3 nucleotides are TGTGCCAGCAGGCCGAGGGATCGGAGTACAGATACGCAGTATTTT.

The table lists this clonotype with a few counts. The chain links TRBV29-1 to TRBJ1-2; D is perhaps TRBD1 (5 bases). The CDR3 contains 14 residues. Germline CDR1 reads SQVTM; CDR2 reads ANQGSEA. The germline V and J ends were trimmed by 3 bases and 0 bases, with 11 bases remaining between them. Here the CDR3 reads CSVELQTANYGYTF. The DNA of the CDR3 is TGCAGCGTTGAGCTACAGACAGCTAACTATGGCTACACCTTC.

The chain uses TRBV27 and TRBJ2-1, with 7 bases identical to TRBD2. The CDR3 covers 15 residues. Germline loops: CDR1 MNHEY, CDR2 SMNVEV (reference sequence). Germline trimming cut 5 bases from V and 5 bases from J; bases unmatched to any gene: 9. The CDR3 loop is CASSASISGNNEQFF. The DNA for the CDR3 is TGTGCCAGCAGTGCATCAATAAGCGGGAACAATGAGCAGTTCTTC.

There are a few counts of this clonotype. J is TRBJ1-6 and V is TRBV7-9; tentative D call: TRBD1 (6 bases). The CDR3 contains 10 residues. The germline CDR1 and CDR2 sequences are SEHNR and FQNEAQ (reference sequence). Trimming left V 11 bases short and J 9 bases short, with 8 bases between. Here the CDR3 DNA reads TGTGCCGCAGGGGTTTCACCCCTCCACTTT. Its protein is CAAGVSPLHF.

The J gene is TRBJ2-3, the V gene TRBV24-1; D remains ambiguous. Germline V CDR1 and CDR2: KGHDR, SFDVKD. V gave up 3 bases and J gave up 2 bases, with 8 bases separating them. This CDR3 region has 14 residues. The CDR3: CATSDSPFTDTQYF. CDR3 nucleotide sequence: TGTGCCACCAGTGATAGTCCGTTCACAGATACGCAGTATTTT.

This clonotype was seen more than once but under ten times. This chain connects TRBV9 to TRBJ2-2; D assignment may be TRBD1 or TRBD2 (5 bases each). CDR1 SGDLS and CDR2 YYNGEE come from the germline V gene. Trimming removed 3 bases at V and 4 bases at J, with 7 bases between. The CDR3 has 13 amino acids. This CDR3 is CASSGDLTGELFF. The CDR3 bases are TGTGCCAGCAGCGGGGACCTCACCGGGGAGCTGTTTTTT.

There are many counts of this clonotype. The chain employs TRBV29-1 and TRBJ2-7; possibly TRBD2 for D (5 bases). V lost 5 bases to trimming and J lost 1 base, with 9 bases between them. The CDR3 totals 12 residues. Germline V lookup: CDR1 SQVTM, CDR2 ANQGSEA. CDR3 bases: TGCAGCGTTCTAGCCGATTCCTACGAGCAGTACTTC. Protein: CSVLADSYEQYF.

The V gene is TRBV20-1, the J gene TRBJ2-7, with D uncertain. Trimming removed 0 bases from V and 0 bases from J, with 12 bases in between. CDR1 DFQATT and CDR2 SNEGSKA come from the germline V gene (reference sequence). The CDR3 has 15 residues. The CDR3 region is CSARETGQPSYEQYF. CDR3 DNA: TGCAGTGCTAGAGAGACGGGCCAGCCCTCCTACGAGCAGTACTTC.

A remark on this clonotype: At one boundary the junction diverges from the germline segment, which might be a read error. CDR3 residues: CASSSTLPYERYF. DNA for the CDR3: TGTGCCAGCAGTTCCACTCTTCCGTACGAGCGGTACTTC. The rearrangement joins TRBV27 to TRBJ2-7; no clear D. The germline V gene has CDR1 MNHEY and CDR2 SMNVEV (reference sequence). This CDR3 has 13 amino acids.

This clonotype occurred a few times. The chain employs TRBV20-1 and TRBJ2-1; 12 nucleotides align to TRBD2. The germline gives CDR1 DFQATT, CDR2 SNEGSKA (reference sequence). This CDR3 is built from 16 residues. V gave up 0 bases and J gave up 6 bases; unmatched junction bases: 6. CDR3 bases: TGCAGTGCTAGAGACCAGACTAGCGGGGGATCCAATGAGCAGTTCTTC. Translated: CSARDQTSGGSNEQFF.

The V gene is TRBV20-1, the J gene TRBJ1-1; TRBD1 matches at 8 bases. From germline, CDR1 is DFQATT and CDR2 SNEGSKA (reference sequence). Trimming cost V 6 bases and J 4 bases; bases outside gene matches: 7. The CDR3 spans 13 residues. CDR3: CSAADRVSTEAFF. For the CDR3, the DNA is TGCAGTGCCGCGGACAGGGTCTCCACTGAAGCTTTCTTT.

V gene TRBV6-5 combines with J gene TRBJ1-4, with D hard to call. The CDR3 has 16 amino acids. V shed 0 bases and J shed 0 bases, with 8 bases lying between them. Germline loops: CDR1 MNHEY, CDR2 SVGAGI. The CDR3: CASSYSINPTNEKLFF. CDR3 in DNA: TGTGCCAGCAGTTACTCGATAAACCCAACTAATGAAAAACTGTTTTTT.

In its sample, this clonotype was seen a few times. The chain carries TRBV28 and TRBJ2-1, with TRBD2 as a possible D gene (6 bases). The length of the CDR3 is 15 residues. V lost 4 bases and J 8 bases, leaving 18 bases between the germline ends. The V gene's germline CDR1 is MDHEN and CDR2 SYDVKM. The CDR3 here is CASSYRTTVGDEQFF. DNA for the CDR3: TGTGCCAGCAGTTACAGGACTACCGTAGGGGATGAGCAGTTCTTC.

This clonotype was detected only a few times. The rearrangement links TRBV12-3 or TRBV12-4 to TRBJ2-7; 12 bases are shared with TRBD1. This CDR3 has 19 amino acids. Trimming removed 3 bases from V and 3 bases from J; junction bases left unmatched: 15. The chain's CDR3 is CASSLSRDRGRLRGYEQYF. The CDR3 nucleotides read TGTGCCAGCAGTTTGAGCCGGGACAGGGGGCGCTTACGGGGCTACGAGCAGTACTTC.

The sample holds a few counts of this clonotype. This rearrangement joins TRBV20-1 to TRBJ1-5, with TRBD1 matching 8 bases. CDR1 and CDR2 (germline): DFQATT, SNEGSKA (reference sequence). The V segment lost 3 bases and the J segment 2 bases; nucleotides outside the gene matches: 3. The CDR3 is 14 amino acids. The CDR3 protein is CSARGGQGNQPQHF. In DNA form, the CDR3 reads TGCAGTGCTAGGGGGGGACAGGGCAATCAGCCCCAGCATTTT.

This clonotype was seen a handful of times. The CDR3 DNA follows: TGTGCCAGCAGTGGACAGTGGGACTACGAGCAGTACTTC. Translating gives CASSGQWDYEQYF. The rearrangement uses TRBV7-2 and TRBJ2-7; D is possibly TRBD1 (6 bases). There are 13 residues in the CDR3. Germline V gene lookup returns CDR1 SGHTA and CDR2 FQGNSA. Trimming left V 6 bases short and J 3 bases short, with 12 bases between.

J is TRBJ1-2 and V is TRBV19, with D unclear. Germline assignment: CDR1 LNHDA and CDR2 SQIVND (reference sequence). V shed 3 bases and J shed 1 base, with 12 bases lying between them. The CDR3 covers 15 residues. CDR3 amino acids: CASSIRMAFNYGYTF. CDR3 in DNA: TGTGCCAGTAGTATCCGGATGGCATTTAACTATGGCTACACCTTC.

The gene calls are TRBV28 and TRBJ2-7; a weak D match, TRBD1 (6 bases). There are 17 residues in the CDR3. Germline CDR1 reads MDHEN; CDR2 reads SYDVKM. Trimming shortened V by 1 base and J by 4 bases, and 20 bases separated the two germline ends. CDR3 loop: CASSLFGGTGIVYEQYF. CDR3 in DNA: TGTGCCAGCAGTTTATTTGGGGGAACAGGGATAGTGTACGAGCAGTACTTC.